This T cell receptor (beta chain) was sequenced during a study of regulatory T cells in long-lasting Graves disease. Regarding time point: persistent/refractory GD, antithyroid drugs over 5 years with positive TRAb. RNA isolated from PBMCs was used to make the TCR library. Patients were enrolled at an endocrinology department in Xi'an, China. CDR3-region Arm-PCR and iRepertoire HTBI primers produced the TCR beta libraries. Via MiXCR, TCRdb re-called the multiplex PCR reads, giving one row per CDR3 protein. The sample yields 300,000 to 400,000 distinct CDR3 sequences, 15% to 20% seen once. This clonotype was counted only a few times. Per the germline V gene, CDR1 is MNHEY and CDR2 is SVGEGT. V lost 0 bases to trimming and J lost 4 bases, with 13 bases between them. This CDR3 spans 15 amino acids.

The sequence was collected from a female donor with Graves disease. The specimen was peripheral blood mononuclear cells (PBMCs), collected when the disease was refractory, from a patient treated with antithyroid drugs. The chain recombines TRBV6-2 or TRBV6-3 with TRBJ2-7; no clear D. CDR3 DNA sequence: TGTGCCAGCAGTTACTCTCCGGCTCGGGTTTACGAGCAGTACTTC. Its translation: CASSYSPARVYEQYF.